The 23 T cell receptor beta chains given below trace back to one sample, sequenced in a study of T cells in localized non-small cell lung cancer. Generated by immunoSEQ multiplex PCR, the TCRdb table keeps only in-frame clones and is missing some. The data show around 41,000 clones, about nine tenths seen once. The sample was peripheral blood, taken before any cancer treatment. The source of these receptors is an older female donor with stage I squamous cell lung carcinoma.

The chain employs TRBV19 and TRBJ2-7; 7 bases fit TRBD2. The length of the CDR3 is 15 residues. Looked up from germline, CDR1 is LNHDA and CDR2 is SQIVND (reference sequence). The V gene end was trimmed by 4 bases and the J gene end by 7 bases; junction bases not matched to a gene: 13. This CDR3 reads CASSRWSGENDEQYF. For the CDR3, the DNA is TGTGCCAGTAGTAGGTGGAGCGGGGAGAATGATGAGCAGTACTTC.

The chain links TRBV19 to TRBJ2-3; D possibly matches TRBD1 or TRBD2 (6 bases each). The germline gives CDR1 LNHDA, CDR2 SQIVND (reference sequence). Trimming left V 3 bases short and J 5 bases short, with 18 bases between. CDR3 size: 16 residues. The CDR3 sequence is CASSISTGRRGDTQYF. The CDR3, as DNA: TGTGCCAGTAGTATCTCAACAGGGCGGCGGGGAGATACGCAGTATTTT.

The genes are TRBV2 and TRBJ2-7; TRBD2 matches 11 bases. The CDR3 totals 15 residues. CDR1 and CDR2 from the germline V gene are SNHLY and FYNNEI. Losses at the gene ends were 5 bases for V and 3 bases for J; bases not matched to a gene: 6. CDR3 DNA: TGTGCCAGCAGTCCCCGACTAGCGGGAATCTACGAGCAGTACTTC. It codes for CASSPRLAGIYEQYF.

The V and J genes are TRBV7-2 and TRBJ1-2; D is perhaps TRBD1 (6 bases). Germline V gene data show CDR1 as SGHTA and CDR2 as FQGNSA. The CDR3 is 14 amino acids. V was shortened by 2 bases and J by 3 bases, with 10 bases between the two germline ends. The CDR3 region is CASSLYREDYGYTF. The CDR3, as DNA: TGTGCCAGCAGCTTATACAGGGAGGACTATGGCTACACCTTC.

This clone appeared once. This chain connects TRBV6-4 to TRBJ1-2; no definite D call. Trimming pared 5 bases from V and 6 bases from J, leaving 13 bases between. There are 13 residues in the CDR3. CDR1 and CDR2 (germline): MRHNA, SNTAGT. The CDR3 reads CASSPKGGNGYTF. CDR3 DNA sequence: TGTGCCAGCAGTCCTAAGGGAGGGAATGGCTACACCTTC.

This sequence joins TRBV5-1 and TRBJ2-3, with 11 positions matching TRBD2. This CDR3 comprises 16 residues. Germline lookup yields CDR1 SGHRS and CDR2 YFSETQ. V lost 5 bases and J lost 2; bases outside the gene matches: 7. In DNA form, the CDR3 reads TGCGCCAGCAGTTCGGGACTAGCGGTTCTCACAGATACGCAGTATTTT. Its translation: CASSSGLAVLTDTQYF.

V usage is TRBV9 and J usage is TRBJ2-1; 7 bases align to TRBD2. This CDR3 contains 16 residues. CDR1 is SGDLS and CDR2 is YYNGEE in the germline V gene. Germline trimming cut 1 base from V and 3 bases from J; bases unmatched to any gene: 7. The CDR3 reads CASSVRGAGNYNEQFF. The CDR3 nucleotides are TGTGCCAGCAGCGTAAGGGGAGCGGGAAACTACAATGAGCAGTTCTTC.

The V gene is TRBV18, the J gene TRBJ2-1, with D possibly TRBD2 on 6 matching bases. The CDR3 is 15 amino acids. V dropped 1 base and J dropped 4 bases, with 11 bases sitting between them. Germline-derived CDR1 and CDR2 are KGHSH and LQKENI. Here the CDR3 DNA reads TGTGCCAGCTCACCACGGCGGGACTCGTACAATGAGCAGTTCTTC. It specifies CASSPRRDSYNEQFF.

This sequence joins TRBV18 and TRBJ2-7, with 12 positions matching TRBD2. Germline V gene data show CDR1 as KGHSH and CDR2 as LQKENI. V dropped 5 bases and J dropped 4; count of bases not matched to a gene: 21. CDR3 length: 20 residues. The CDR3 spells CASSVYPRLAGASFQYEQYF. The CDR3 DNA follows: TGTGCCAGCTCAGTTTATCCAAGACTAGCGGGAGCATCATTCCAGTACGAGCAGTACTTC.

The chain couples TRBV19 to TRBJ2-3; no firm D call. The CDR3 totals 14 residues. Germline V gene data show CDR1 as LNHDA and CDR2 as SQIVND (reference sequence). V was shortened by 6 bases and J by 1 base, with 11 bases between the two germline ends. CDR3 in DNA: TGTGCCAGTAGCCACTCACCGGGCACAGATACGCAGTATTTT. Residues: CASSHSPGTDTQYF.

Comment on this clone: A junction boundary mismatches the germline segment, possibly from a read error. This chain connects TRBV7-7 to TRBJ1-1, with D unclear. This CDR3 is 16 amino acids long. Germline CDR1 reads SSHAT; CDR2 reads FNYEAQ (reference sequence). The CDR3 nucleotides are TGTGCTAGCAGCTTAGTTCAGGCTCGGATGAACACTGAAGCTTTCTTT. It is translated as CASSLVQARMNTEAFF. Variable domain in full (rest from reference TRBV7-7 and TRBJ1-1): GAGVSQSPRYKVTKRGQDVTLRCDPISSHATLYWYQQALGQGPEFLTYFNYEAQPDKSGLPSDRFSAERPEGSISTLTIQRTEQRDSAMYRCASSLVQARMNTEAFFGQGTRLTVV.

This clone has a handful of counts. V usage is TRBV19 and J usage is TRBJ2-2; 9 positions match TRBD2. The CDR3 contains 15 residues. The V and J ends lost 4 bases and 4 bases, in that order; junction bases with no gene match: 4. Per the germline V gene, CDR1 is LNHDA and CDR2 is SQIVND (reference sequence). CDR3 sequence reads: CASSRAGGLTGELFF. DNA of the CDR3: TGTGCCAGTAGTAGAGCGGGAGGTCTCACCGGGGAGCTGTTTTTT.

The chain uses TRBV7-2 and TRBJ2-5, with TRBD1 identical over 8 bases. The V gene end was trimmed by 6 bases and the J gene end by 4 bases; junction bases not matched to a gene: 7. This CDR3 is built from 14 residues. Germline CDR1 SGHTA, CDR2 FQGNSA. CDR3 coding DNA: TGTGCCAGCAGTTCAGGACAGGGAAGAGAGACCCAGTACTTC. The encoded protein is CASSSGQGRETQYF.

The V and J genes are TRBV7-2 and TRBJ2-5; D may correspond to TRBD1 or TRBD2 (5 bases each). The CDR3 is made up of 14 amino acids. Germline V CDR1 and CDR2: SGHTA, FQGNSA. Trimming cost V 4 bases and J 4 bases, with 13 bases left between them. The CDR3 region is CASSWGRDGETQYF. CDR3 nucleotide sequence: TGTGCCAGCAGCTGGGGACGGGATGGAGAGACCCAGTACTTC.

The chain carries TRBV7-7 and TRBJ2-7; TRBD1 matches 7 bases. The V gene end was trimmed by 1 base and the J gene end by 5 bases; junction bases not matched to a gene: 2. There are 13 residues in the CDR3. Germline lookup yields CDR1 SSHAT and CDR2 FNYEAQ (reference sequence). This chain's CDR3 is CASSLGQGNEQYF. CDR3 nucleotides: TGTGCCAGCAGCTTAGGACAGGGTAACGAGCAGTACTTC.

This sequence joins TRBV5-1 and TRBJ1-2, with 7 positions matching TRBD1. The V and J ends lost 5 bases and 5 bases, in that order; junction bases with no gene match: 6. Germline V gene lookup returns CDR1 SGHRS and CDR2 YFSETQ. This CDR3 has 13 residues. The DNA of the CDR3 is TGCGCCAGCAGACCCGGGACAGATTATGGCTACACCTTC. Translating it yields CASRPGTDYGYTF.

The rearrangement links TRBV15 to TRBJ2-1, with D unresolved. Germline loops: CDR1 LNHNV, CDR2 YYDKDF (reference sequence). This CDR3 region has 12 residues. V lost 6 bases to trimming and J lost 8 bases, with 11 bases between them. The CDR3 spells CATRARLDEQFF. The CDR3 coding sequence is TGTGCCACCAGGGCGAGATTGGATGAGCAGTTCTTC.

The chain joins TRBV20-1 to TRBJ2-5; no reliable D call. CDR3 length equals 10 residues. Germline CDR1 reads DFQATT; CDR2 reads SNEGSKA (reference sequence). V was cut by 5 bases and J by 4 bases, with 5 bases left in between. As DNA, the CDR3 is TGCAGTGCTCCTGGAGAGACCCAGTACTTC. This translates into CSAPGETQYF.

The V call is TRBV7-9, the J call TRBJ2-1, with 8 bases matching TRBD2. The CDR3 has 19 amino acids. Germline lookup yields CDR1 SEHNR and CDR2 FQNEAQ (reference sequence). Losses at the gene ends were 7 bases for V and 5 bases for J; bases not matched to a gene: 22. The CDR3 sequence is CASIWERLAGTTTNNEQFF. CDR3 nucleotides: TGTGCCAGCATCTGGGAGAGGCTAGCGGGCACCACTACAAACAATGAGCAGTTCTTC.

This clone was seen a handful of times. The chain joins TRBV30 to TRBJ1-1; no clear D. The germline gives CDR1 GTSNPN, CDR2 SVGIG (reference sequence). The CDR3 extends over 13 amino acids. Trimming took 0 bases from V and 3 from J, leaving 8 bases between them. The CDR3 DNA sequence: TGTGCCTGGAGTGTATTCGGGGACACTGAAGCTTTCTTT. As protein: CAWSVFGDTEAFF.

The chain couples TRBV6-6 to TRBJ1-2; 8 bases are shared with TRBD1. CDR3 size: 14 residues. CDR1 and CDR2 (germline): MNHNY, SVGAGI (reference sequence). The V and J ends lost 6 bases and 8 bases, in that order; junction bases with no gene match: 11. The CDR3 DNA reads TGTGCCAGCAGCCGTATCTCCGACAGGGGCGGCTACACCTTC. Translating gives CASSRISDRGGYTF.

The chain joins TRBV4-2 to TRBJ2-7; perhaps TRBD1 as D (5 bases). V was clipped by 0 bases and J by 2 bases, with 11 bases between them. The germline V gene has CDR1 LGHNA and CDR2 YNFKEQ. The CDR3 loop spans 15 amino acids. This CDR3 is CASSQDDSPPYEQYF. CDR3 sequence (DNA): TGTGCCAGCAGCCAAGACGACAGCCCCCCCTACGAGCAGTACTTC.

The chain is built from TRBV4-3 and TRBJ2-1; TRBD2 agrees at 7 bases. Looked up from germline, CDR1 is LGHNA and CDR2 is YSLEER. The CDR3 sequence is 17 residues long. V gave up 0 bases and J gave up 2 bases; unmatched junction bases: 7. The CDR3 DNA follows: TGCGCCAGCAGCCAAGATTTTGGGCTAGCGGCCTACAATGAGCAGTTCTTC. This encodes CASSQDFGLAAYNEQFF.